The rows below give T cell receptor beta chains drawn from one sample of a study of cytomegalovirus exposure and HLA in healthy donors. Assay: immunoSEQ multiplex PCR; the TCRdb copy retains only in-frame clones and omits some. The data contain some 100,000 clones, around 86% of them singletons. Material for sequencing was PBMCs. These receptor sequences come from a woman aged 25 to 39 in good health and CMV-seronegative. Each CDR3 is given with its conserved first and last residue. A D gene is named only where the DNA matches it firmly. For some rows the clone size is stated as once, few or many, or as a class when expanded; others skip it.

clone_size | j_call | d_call | v_call | cdr3_aa | cdr3_nt
- | TRBJ2-1 | - | TRBV4-1 | CASSHSNEQFF | TGCGCCAGCAGTCATAGCAATGAGCAGTTCTTC
- | TRBJ2-1 | TRBD2 | TRBV2 | CASSEIAGGPGEQFF | TGTGCCAGCAGTGAAATCGCGGGAGGGCCCGGTGAGCAGTTCTTC
- | TRBJ1-2 | - | TRBV30 | CAWRRGGYTF | TGTGCCTGGCGGAGAGGTGGCTACACCTTC
- | TRBJ2-5 | - | TRBV13 | CASSSQGDPPGKYF | TGTGCCAGCAGCTCACAGGGTGATCCCCCTGGGAAGTACTTC
few | TRBJ2-5 | - | TRBV7-3 | CASSLMGTGETQYF | TGTGCCAGCAGCTTAATGGGTACAGGAGAGACCCAGTACTTC
few | TRBJ2-1 | TRBD2 | TRBV7-9 | CASSLAPVAGRDEQFF | TGTGCCAGCAGCTTAGCGCCGGTAGCGGGAAGGGATGAGCAGTTCTTC
- | TRBJ2-1 | TRBD2 | TRBV2 | CASSGVAGGINEQFF | TGTGCCAGCAGTGGGGTAGCGGGAGGGATCAATGAGCAGTTCTTC
- | TRBJ2-7 | TRBD2 | TRBV6-1 | CAIGRAGGALEQYF | TGTGCCATAGGTAGGGCGGGAGGGGCCCTCGAGCAGTACTTC
- | TRBJ2-7 | TRBD2 | TRBV5-3 | CARSSRTSGRSGEQYF | TGTGCCAGAAGCTCAAGGACTAGCGGGAGATCGGGCGAGCAGTACTTC
- | TRBJ2-4 | TRBD1 | TRBV5-6 | CASSLRQGRDIQYF | TGTGCCAGCAGCCTCCGACAGGGTAGAGACATTCAGTACTTC
- | TRBJ1-4 | - | TRBV28 | CASSRQRSNEKLFF | TGTGCCAGCAGTCGACAACGTTCCAATGAAAAACTGTTTTTT
- | TRBJ2-7 | - | TRBV7-7 | CASSTHERGEQYF | TGTGCTAGCAGCACACATGAAAGGGGCGAGCAGTACTTC
- | TRBJ2-1 | TRBD1 | TRBV27 | CASSLLGTGWVTSYNEQFF | TGTGCCAGCAGTTTATTGGGGACAGGATGGGTTACCTCCTACAATGAGCAGTTCTTC
- | TRBJ2-7 | TRBD2 | TRBV11-2 | CASSLDPLTSGKAQYF | TGTGCCAGCAGCTTAGACCCCCTGACTAGCGGGAAAGCGCAGTACTTC
- | TRBJ2-6 | TRBD2 | TRBV28 | CASSVVTSGESSGANVLTF | TGTGCCAGCAGTGTCGTAACTAGCGGGGAAAGCTCTGGGGCCAACGTCCTGACTTTC
- | TRBJ2-3 | TRBD1 | TRBV7-2 | CASSSLGGGSDTQYF | TGTGCCAGCAGCTCCCTAGGGGGCGGATCAGATACGCAGTATTTT
- | TRBJ1-2 | - | TRBV6-6 | CASSSEGSNYGYTF | TGTGCCAGCAGTTCCGAGGGATCTAACTATGGCTACACCTTC
- | TRBJ1-5 | - | TRBV6-1 | CASSPTGVYQPQHF | TGTGCCAGCAGCCCTACAGGAGTGTATCAGCCCCAGCATTTT
- | TRBJ2-1 | TRBD2 | TRBV18 | CASSPRTSGSSYNEQFF | TGTGCCAGCTCACCTCGAACAAGCGGGAGCTCCTACAATGAGCAGTTCTTC
- | TRBJ2-5 | - | TRBV11-3 | CASSLVLAEETQYF | TGTGCCAGCAGCTTAGTCTTAGCGGAAGAGACCCAGTACTTC
once | TRBJ2-1 | - | TRBV21-1 | CASSKKPLVVAGGPSDEQFF | TGTGCCAGCAGCAAAAAACCCCTGGTGGTAGCGGGAGGGCCGTCAGATGAGCAGTTCTTC
- | TRBJ2-1 | - | TRBV19 | CASSIGGPYNEQFF | TGTGCCAGTAGTATCGGAGGCCCCTACAATGAGCAGTTCTTC
- | TRBJ2-1 | - | TRBV4-1 | CASSQGRQYNEQFF | TGCGCCAGCAGCCAGGGGCGACAATACAATGAGCAGTTCTTC
- | TRBJ2-2 | - | TRBV7-9 | CASSSPVGQNTGELFF | TGTGCCAGCAGTTCCCCCGTGGGACAGAACACCGGGGAGCTGTTTTTT
- | TRBJ2-2 | - | TRBV10-3 | CAISEQGSTGELFF | TGTGCCATCAGTGAGCAGGGAAGCACCGGGGAGCTGTTTTTT
- | TRBJ2-7 | TRBD2 | TRBV7-9 | CASSVPWASGTVYEQYF | TGTGCCAGCAGCGTGCCTTGGGCTAGCGGGACAGTCTACGAGCAGTACTTC
- | TRBJ2-1 | TRBD1 | TRBV18 | CASSPETGFYNEQFF | TGTGCCAGCTCACCCGAGACAGGGTTCTACAATGAGCAGTTCTTC
- | TRBJ2-5 | TRBD2 | TRBV11-2 | CASSLVILAGAQETQYF | TGTGCCAGCAGCTTAGTTATACTAGCGGGGGCCCAAGAGACCCAGTACTTC
- | TRBJ2-5 | TRBD2 | TRBV6-5 | CASSGRETQYF | TGTGCCAGTAGCGGGAGAGAGACCCAGTACTTC
- | TRBJ2-1 | - | TRBV6-5 | CASRKAVNEQFF | TGTGCCAGCAGAAAAGCGGTGAATGAGCAGTTCTTC
- | TRBJ1-5 | - | TRBV7-9 | CASSASGAPQPQHF | TGTGCCAGCAGCGCCAGCGGGGCCCCTCAGCCCCAGCATTTT
- | TRBJ1-2 | - | TRBV7-9 | CASSLEEGWRGYTF | TGTGCCAGCAGCTTAGAGGAGGGATGGAGGGGCTACACCTTC
- | TRBJ2-1 | - | TRBV11-3 | CASSFGQRSSYNEQFF | TGTGCCAGCAGCTTCGGACAGCGGAGCTCCTACAATGAGCAGTTCTTC
- | TRBJ2-7 | - | TRBV27 | CASSLRWRDSLEKSGRNNEQYF | TGTGCCAGCAGTTTAAGGTGGCGGGACAGTTTGGAGAAAAGCGGGAGAAATAACGAGCAGTACTTC
- | TRBJ1-4 | TRBD1 | TRBV14 | CATELARGQEEKLFF | TGTGCCACCGAACTTGCGAGGGGGCAGGAGGAAAAACTGTTTTTT
- | TRBJ2-1 | - | TRBV11-3 | CASSPTFGSRPSYEQFF | TGTGCCAGCAGCCCCACTTTCGGGAGCAGACCGAGCTATGAGCAGTTCTTC
- | TRBJ1-1 | TRBD1 | TRBV6-5 | CASSYFRGQTEAFF | TGTGCCAGCAGTTACTTCAGGGGGCAGACTGAAGCTTTCTTT
- | TRBJ1-2 | TRBD1 | TRBV29-1 | CSVAGGFNYGYTF | TGCAGCGTTGCAGGGGGTTTTAACTATGGCTACACCTTC
- | TRBJ2-7 | TRBD1 | TRBV7-2 | CASSLASGTGTTYEQYF | TGTGCCAGCAGCTTAGCTTCCGGGACAGGCACTACCTACGAGCAGTACTTC
- | TRBJ2-1 | TRBD2 | TRBV7-8 | CARTGTSKYNEQFF | TGTGCCAGGACCGGGACTAGCAAATACAATGAGCAATTCTTC
- | TRBJ2-1 | TRBD2 | TRBV29-1 | CSAGPVAGEGNEQFF | TGCAGCGCCGGGCCGGTGGCGGGAGAAGGTAATGAGCAGTTCTTC